The present T cell receptor beta chain was sequenced within a study of human T cells and chemical hapten exposure. Germline V gives CDR1 SGHTA, CDR2 FQGNSA. The ends were cut back, 3 bases at V and 6 bases at J, with 2 bases in the middle. This CDR3 region has 10 residues. Regarding time point: patch test 2, 6 weeks after DPC sensitization. Treatment reported: therapeutic diphenylcyclopropenone sensitization with weekly scalp DPC. This clonotype was counted many times. In TCRdb, the RACE reads were re-called with MiXCR into one record per CDR3 protein. This sample carries roughly 380,000 distinct CDR3 sequences, about 6.3% of them seen once, and the ten largest clones take about 6%.

This specimen consisted of whole blood, obtained in connection with sensitization to the hapten diphenylcyclopropenone (DPC). The sequence derives from a woman aged 18-29 years with alopecia areata. Some clones in this sample may be carry-over from other donors' samples. V is TRBV7-2 and J is TRBJ1-2, with D unresolved. CDR3 nucleotide sequence: TGTGCCAGCAGCTTGGATGGCTACACCTTC. As protein: CASSLDGYTF.